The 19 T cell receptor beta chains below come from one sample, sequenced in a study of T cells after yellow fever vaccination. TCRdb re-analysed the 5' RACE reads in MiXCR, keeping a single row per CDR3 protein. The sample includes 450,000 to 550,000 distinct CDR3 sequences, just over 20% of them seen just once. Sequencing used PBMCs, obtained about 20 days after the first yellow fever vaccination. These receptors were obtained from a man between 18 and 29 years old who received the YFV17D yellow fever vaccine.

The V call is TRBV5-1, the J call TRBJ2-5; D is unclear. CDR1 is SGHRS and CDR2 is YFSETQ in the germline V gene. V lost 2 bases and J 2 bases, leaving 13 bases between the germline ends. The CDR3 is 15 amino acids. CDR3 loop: CASSFPQALQETQYF. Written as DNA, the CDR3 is TGCGCCAGCAGCTTTCCCCAGGCCTTACAAGAGACCCAGTACTTC.

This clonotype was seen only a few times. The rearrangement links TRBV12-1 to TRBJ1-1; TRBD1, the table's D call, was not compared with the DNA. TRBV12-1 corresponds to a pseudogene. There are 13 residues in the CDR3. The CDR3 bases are TGTGCCAGCAGATGGGAAGGGATAATCGAAGCTTTCTTT. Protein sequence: CASRWEGIIEAFF.

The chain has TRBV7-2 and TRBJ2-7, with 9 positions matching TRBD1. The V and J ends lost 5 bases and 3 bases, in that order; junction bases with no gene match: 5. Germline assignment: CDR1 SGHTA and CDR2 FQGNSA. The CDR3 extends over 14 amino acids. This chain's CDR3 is CASSRRQGDYEQYV. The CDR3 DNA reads TGTGCCAGCAGCCGGCGACAGGGGGACTACGAGCAGTACGTC.

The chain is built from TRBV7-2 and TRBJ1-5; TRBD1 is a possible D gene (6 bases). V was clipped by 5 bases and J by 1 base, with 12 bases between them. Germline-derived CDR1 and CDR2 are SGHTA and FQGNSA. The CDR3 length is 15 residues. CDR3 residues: CASSRGHLSNQPQHF. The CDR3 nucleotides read TGTGCCAGCAGCAGGGGACACCTCAGCAATCAGCCCCAGCATTTT.

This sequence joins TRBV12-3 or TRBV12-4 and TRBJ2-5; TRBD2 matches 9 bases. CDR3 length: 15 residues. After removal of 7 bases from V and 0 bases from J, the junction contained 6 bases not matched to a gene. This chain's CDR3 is CASIWSGGHQETQYF. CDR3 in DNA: TGTGCCAGCATCTGGAGCGGGGGGCACCAAGAGACCCAGTACTTC.

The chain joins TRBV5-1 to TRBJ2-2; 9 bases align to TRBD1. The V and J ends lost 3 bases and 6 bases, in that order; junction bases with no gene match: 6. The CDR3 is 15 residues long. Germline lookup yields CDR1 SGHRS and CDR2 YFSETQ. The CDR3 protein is CASSSPWTGAGELFF. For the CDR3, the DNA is TGCGCCAGCAGCTCCCCCTGGACAGGGGCCGGGGAGCTGTTTTTT.

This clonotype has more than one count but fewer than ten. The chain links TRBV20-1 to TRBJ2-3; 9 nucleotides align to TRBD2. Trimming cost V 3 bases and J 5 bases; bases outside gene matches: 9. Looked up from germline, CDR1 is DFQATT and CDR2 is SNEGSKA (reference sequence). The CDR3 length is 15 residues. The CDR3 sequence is CSASGRGGRVDTQYF. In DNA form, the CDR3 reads TGCAGTGCTAGTGGGCGGGGGGGCCGTGTAGATACGCAGTATTTT.

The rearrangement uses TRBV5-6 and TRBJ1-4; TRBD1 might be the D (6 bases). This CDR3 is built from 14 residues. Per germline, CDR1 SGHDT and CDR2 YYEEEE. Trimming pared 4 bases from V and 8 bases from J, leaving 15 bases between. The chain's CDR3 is CASSGTNQGEKLFF. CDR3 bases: TGTGCCAGCAGCGGGACAAACCAAGGGGAAAAACTGTTTTTT. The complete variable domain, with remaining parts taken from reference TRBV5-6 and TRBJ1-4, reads DAGVTQSPTHLIKTRGQQVTLRCSPKSGHDTVSWYQQALGQGPQFIFQYYEEEERQRGNFPDRFSGHQFPNYSSELNVNALLLGDSALYLCASSGTNQGEKLFFGSGTQLSVL.

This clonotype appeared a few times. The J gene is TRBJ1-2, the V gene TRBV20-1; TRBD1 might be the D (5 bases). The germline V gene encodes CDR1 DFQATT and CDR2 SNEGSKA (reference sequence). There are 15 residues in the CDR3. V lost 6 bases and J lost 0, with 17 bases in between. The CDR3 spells CSAYPRAGANYGYTF. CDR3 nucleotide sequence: TGCAGTGCATATCCCAGGGCTGGAGCTAACTATGGCTACACCTTC.

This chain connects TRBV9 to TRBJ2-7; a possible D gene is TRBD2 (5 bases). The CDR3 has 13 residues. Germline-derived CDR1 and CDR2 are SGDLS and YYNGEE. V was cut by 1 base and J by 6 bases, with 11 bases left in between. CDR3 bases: TGTGCCAGCAGCGTAAACGAGCGGCGCGAGCAGTACTTC. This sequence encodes CASSVNERREQYF.

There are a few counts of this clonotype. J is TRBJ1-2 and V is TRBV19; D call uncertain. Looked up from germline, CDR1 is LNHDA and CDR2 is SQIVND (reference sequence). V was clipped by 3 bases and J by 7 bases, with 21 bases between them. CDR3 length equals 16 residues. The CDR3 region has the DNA TGTGCCAGTAGTATTTCTTGGTACCAGGCTAATAGTGGCTACACCTTC. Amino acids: CASSISWYQANSGYTF.

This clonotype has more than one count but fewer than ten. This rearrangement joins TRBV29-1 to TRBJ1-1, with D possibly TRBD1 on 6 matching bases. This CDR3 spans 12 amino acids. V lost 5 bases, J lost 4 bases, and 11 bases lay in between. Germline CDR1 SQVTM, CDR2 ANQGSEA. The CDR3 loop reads CSVQGYGTEAFF. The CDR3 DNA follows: TGCAGCGTTCAGGGGTACGGCACTGAAGCTTTCTTT.

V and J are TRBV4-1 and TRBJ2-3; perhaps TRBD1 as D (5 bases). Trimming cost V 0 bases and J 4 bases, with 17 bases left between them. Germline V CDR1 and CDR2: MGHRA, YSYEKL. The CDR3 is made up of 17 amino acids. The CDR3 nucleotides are TGCGCCAGCAGCCAAGATCGGGCGACAGAGACTGCAGATACGCAGTATTTT. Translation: CASSQDRATETADTQYF.

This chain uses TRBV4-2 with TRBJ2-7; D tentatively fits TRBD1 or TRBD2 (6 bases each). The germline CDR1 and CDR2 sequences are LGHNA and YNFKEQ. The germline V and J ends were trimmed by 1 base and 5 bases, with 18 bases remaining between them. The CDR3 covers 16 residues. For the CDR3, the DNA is TGTGCCAGCAGCCAAGTAACGGGGGCCGGATACGACGAGCAGTACTTC. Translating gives CASSQVTGAGYDEQYF.

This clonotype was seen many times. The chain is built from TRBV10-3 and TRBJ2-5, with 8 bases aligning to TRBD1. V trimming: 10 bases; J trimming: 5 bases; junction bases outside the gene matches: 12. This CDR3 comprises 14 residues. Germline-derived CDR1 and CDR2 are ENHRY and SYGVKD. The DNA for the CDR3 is TGTGCCACCAGAATAGGACAGGGTAGTGAGACCCAGTACTTC. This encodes CATRIGQGSETQYF.

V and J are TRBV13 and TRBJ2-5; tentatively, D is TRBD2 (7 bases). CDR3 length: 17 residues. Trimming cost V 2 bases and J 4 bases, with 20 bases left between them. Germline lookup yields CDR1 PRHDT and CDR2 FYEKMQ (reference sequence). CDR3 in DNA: TGTGCCAGCAGCTTACTGGGGGGGCGAGAAATTAGAGAGACCCAGTACTTC. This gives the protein CASSLLGGREIRETQYF.

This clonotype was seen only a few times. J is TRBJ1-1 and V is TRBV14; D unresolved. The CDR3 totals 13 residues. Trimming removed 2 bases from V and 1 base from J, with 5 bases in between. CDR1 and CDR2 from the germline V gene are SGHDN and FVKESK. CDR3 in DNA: TGTGCCAGCAGCCAAAGTGGGAACACTGAAGCTTTCTTT. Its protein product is CASSQSGNTEAFF.

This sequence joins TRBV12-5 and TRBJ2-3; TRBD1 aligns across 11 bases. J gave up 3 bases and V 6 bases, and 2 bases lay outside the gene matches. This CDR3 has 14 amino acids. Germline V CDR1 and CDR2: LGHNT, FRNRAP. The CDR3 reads CASGGTGGTDTQYF. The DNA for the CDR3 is TGTGCTAGTGGGGGGACAGGGGGGACAGATACGCAGTATTTT.

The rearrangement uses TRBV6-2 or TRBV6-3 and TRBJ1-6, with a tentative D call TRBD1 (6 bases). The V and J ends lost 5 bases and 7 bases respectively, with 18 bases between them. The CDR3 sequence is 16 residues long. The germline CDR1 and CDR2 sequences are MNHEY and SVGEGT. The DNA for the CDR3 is TGTGCCAGCAGTCGAGACATGGACAGACCCAATTCACCCCTCCACTTT. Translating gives CASSRDMDRPNSPLHF.